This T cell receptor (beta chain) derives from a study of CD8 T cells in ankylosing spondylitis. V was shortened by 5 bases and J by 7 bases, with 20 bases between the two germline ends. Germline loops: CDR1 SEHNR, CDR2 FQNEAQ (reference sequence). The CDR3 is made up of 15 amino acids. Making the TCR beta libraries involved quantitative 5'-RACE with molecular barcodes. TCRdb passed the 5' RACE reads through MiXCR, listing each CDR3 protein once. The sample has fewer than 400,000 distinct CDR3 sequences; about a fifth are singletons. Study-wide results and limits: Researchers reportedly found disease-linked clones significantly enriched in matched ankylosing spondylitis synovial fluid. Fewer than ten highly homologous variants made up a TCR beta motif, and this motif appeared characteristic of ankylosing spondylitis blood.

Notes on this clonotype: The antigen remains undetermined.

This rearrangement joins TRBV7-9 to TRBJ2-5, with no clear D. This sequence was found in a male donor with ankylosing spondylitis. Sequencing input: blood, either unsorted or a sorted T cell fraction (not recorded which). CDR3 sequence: CASSRLGASRTTQYF. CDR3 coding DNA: TGTGCCAGCAGCCGACTTGGCGCATCAAGAACGACCCAGTACTTC.